This T cell receptor (beta chain) was sequenced during a study of cytomegalovirus exposure and HLA in healthy donors. Study-wide context: Unique TCRs from HLA-typed donors, 70 million to 85 million of them, were held in an early data release. Most genotyped donors, about 81% of about 400, had Caucasian-associated genetic ancestry.

Study observations and caveats: When analyzed later, the rates of TCR association showed variation by HLA locus, with DRB1 the most and HLA-C the fewest. In an earlier analysis, most TCR beta V segments were productive about 90% or about 30% of the time.

Details on this clone: Its antigen is undetermined.

PCR involved 60 Vbeta and 13 Jbeta primers. Produced via immunoSEQ multiplex PCR; TCRdb's table is partial and in-frame only. The data contain 55,000 to 70,000 clones, 70% to 75% of them singletons. Germline V gene data show CDR1 as SEHNR and CDR2 as FQNEAQ (reference sequence). The CDR3 covers 17 residues. V shed 5 bases, J shed 7 bases, and the junction held 11 bases outside the gene matches. The gene calls are TRBV7-9 and TRBJ2-1; the match to TRBD2 covers 13 bases. The receptor was isolated from a woman in her twenties or thirties in good health and CMV-seronegative. What was sequenced was PBMCs. CDR3 region: CASSPRGTSGALNEQFF. The CDR3 DNA reads as TGTGCCAGCAGCCCCCGTGGGACTAGCGGGGCACTTAATGAGCAGTTCTTC.